The next 27 T cell receptor beta chains were all read from a single sample in a study of blood T cell repertoires in COVID-19. Profiling relied on immunoSEQ multiplex PCR, and the TCRdb table lists in-frame clones only, not all of them. Of fewer than 85,000 clones in the sample, about 86% are singletons; the top ten hold around 28%. The sample taken for sequencing was peripheral blood. The receptors originated from a human donor in a cohort sampled during active COVID-19.

This clone was seen a single time. V usage is TRBV7-8 and J usage is TRBJ1-5, with TRBD1 matching 9 bases. The CDR3 spans 18 residues. V was clipped by 9 bases and J by 0 bases; unmatched bases: 15. The germline V gene encodes CDR1 SGHVS and CDR2 FQNEAQ. In DNA form, the CDR3 reads TGTGCCAGGAGCCTACAGGGGGCCCTTGATTATAGCAATCAGCCCCAGCATTTT. Translating gives CARSLQGALDYSNQPQHF.

The V call is TRBV21-1, the J call TRBJ1-4; the table assigns TRBD1, which was not confirmed against the DNA. TRBV21-1 is shown as a pseudogene. The CDR3 totals 13 residues. The CDR3 sequence is CASRGQGSEKLFF. The CDR3 DNA follows: TGTGCCAGCAGAGGACAGGGGAGTGAAAAACTGTTTTTT.

The V gene is TRBV7-9, the J gene TRBJ2-7, with 8 bases matching TRBD1. The germline CDR1 and CDR2 sequences are SEHNR and FQNEAQ (reference sequence). The J segment lost 0 bases and the V segment lost 5 bases, leaving 9 bases of the junction unmatched. This CDR3 is built from 16 residues. This chain's CDR3 is CASSLDRATSSYEQYF. The CDR3 DNA sequence: TGTGCCAGCAGCCTGGACAGGGCAACGAGCTCCTACGAGCAGTACTTC.

The chain uses TRBV4-1 and TRBJ1-5; D is perhaps TRBD1 (5 bases). Germline V gene sequence: CDR1 MGHRA, CDR2 YSYEKL. The ends were cut back, 0 bases at V and 9 bases at J, with 18 bases in the middle. The CDR3 spans 16 residues. Here the CDR3 reads CASSQDPSGTPGPQHF. CDR3 in DNA: TGCGCCAGCAGCCAAGATCCTTCAGGGACTCCAGGGCCCCAGCATTTT.

J is TRBJ1-1 and V is TRBV7-8; 12 bases align to TRBD1. Per germline, CDR1 SGHVS and CDR2 FQNEAQ. The CDR3 has 18 residues. With V trimmed by 2 bases and J by 0 bases, 7 bases remained unmatched. CDR3 sequence reads: CASSLTGTGGRVNTEAFF. DNA of the CDR3: TGTGCCAGCAGCTTAACCGGGACAGGGGGCCGGGTGAACACTGAAGCTTTCTTT.

J is TRBJ1-4 and V is TRBV9; TRBD1 matches 7 bases. The CDR3 totals 15 residues. CDR1 is SGDLS, CDR2 YYNGEE, per germline. J lost 6 bases, V lost 4 bases, and 9 bases had no gene match. CDR3 sequence (DNA): TGTGCCAGCAGCACAGGACAGGTGACTTATGAAAAACTGTTTTTT. Translation: CASSTGQVTYEKLFF.

The chain uses TRBV5-1 and TRBJ2-3; a possible D gene is TRBD1 (6 bases). V dropped 4 bases and J dropped 1 base, with 16 bases sitting between them. The V gene's germline CDR1 is SGHRS and CDR2 YFSETQ. This CDR3 spans 16 amino acids. This CDR3 is CASSGVIGGGTDTQYF. CDR3 bases: TGCGCCAGCAGCGGAGTGATAGGGGGAGGCACAGATACGCAGTATTTT. Looking up the rest from reference TRBV5-1 and TRBJ2-3 gives the full variable domain: KAGVTQTPRYLIKTRGQQVTLSCSPISGHRSVSWYQQTPGQGLQFLFEYFSETQRNKGNFPGRFSGRQFSNSRSEMNVSTLELGDSALYLCASSGVIGGGTDTQYFGPGTRLTVL.

The chain carries TRBV29-1 and TRBJ1-1; D not certain. Germline loops: CDR1 SQVTM, CDR2 ANQGSEA. The CDR3 totals 13 residues. V lost 4 bases to trimming and J lost 8 bases, with 17 bases between them. The CDR3 sequence is CSVAEYLKDEAFF. CDR3 coding DNA: TGCAGCGTTGCGGAGTACCTGAAAGACGAAGCTTTCTTT.

CDR3 in amino acids: CARSLDRGGAIWVYEQYF. The CDR3, as DNA: TGTGCCAGAAGCTTGGATCGGGGGGGAGCCATCTGGGTGTACGAGCAGTACTTC. The rearrangement uses TRBV5-3 and TRBJ2-7, with 8 bases that match TRBD2. TRBV5-3 is labeled an ORF, and its function is uncertain. With 0 bases clipped from V and 4 bases from J, the junction kept 15 bases outside the gene matches. This CDR3 has 18 residues.

This clone has at least ten counts. The chain has TRBV5-1 and TRBJ2-1; 12 bases align to TRBD2. Losses at the gene ends were 1 base for V and 8 bases for J; bases not matched to a gene: 10. The CDR3 runs to 17 residues. Germline CDR1 is SGHRS and CDR2 is YFSETQ. CDR3 protein: CASSLSASGGALDEQFF. In DNA, the CDR3 is TGCGCCAGCAGCTTGTCTGCTAGCGGGGGGGCTCTGGATGAGCAGTTCTTC. The variable domain in full, completed from reference TRBV5-1 and TRBJ2-1, reads KAGVTQTPRYLIKTRGQQVTLSCSPISGHRSVSWYQQTPGQGLQFLFEYFSETQRNKGNFPGRFSGRQFSNSRSEMNVSTLELGDSALYLCASSLSASGGALDEQFFGPGTRLTVL.

The V call is TRBV12-3 or TRBV12-4, the J call TRBJ2-7; 7 bases are shared with TRBD2. With 6 bases clipped from V and 3 bases from J, the junction kept 5 bases outside the gene matches. The CDR3 is made up of 13 amino acids. The chain's CDR3 is CASRGAGNYEQYF. CDR3 nucleotide sequence: TGTGCCAGCAGGGGAGCGGGGAACTACGAGCAGTACTTC.

The J gene is TRBJ2-7, the V gene TRBV2; 12 bases are a match to TRBD2. Per germline, CDR1 SNHLY and CDR2 FYNNEI. Losses at the gene ends were 4 bases for V and 6 bases for J; bases not matched to a gene: 7. The CDR3 extends over 15 amino acids. CDR3 protein: CASSASSGGASEQYF. CDR3 DNA sequence: TGTGCCAGCAGTGCTTCTAGCGGGGGGGCTTCCGAGCAGTACTTC.

The V call is TRBV29-1, the J call TRBJ2-3; 9 nucleotides align to TRBD1. The CDR3 sequence is 14 residues long. In germline, CDR1 is SQVTM, CDR2 ANQGSEA. Unmatched junction bases numbered 6, after V lost 6 bases and J lost 2 bases. CDR3 loop: CSVGQGRSTDTQYF. As DNA, the CDR3 is TGCAGCGTCGGACAGGGGAGATCCACAGATACGCAGTATTTT.

The chain recombines TRBV12-3 or TRBV12-4 with TRBJ2-5; D perhaps matches TRBD2 (6 bases). The V and J ends lost 5 bases and 7 bases respectively, with 11 bases between them. CDR3 length: 12 amino acids. The CDR3 nucleotides read TGTGCCAGCAGTACGGGCGGGGCGACCCAGTACTTC. Its protein product is CASSTGGATQYF.

This chain connects TRBV14 to TRBJ2-1; TRBD1 agrees at 7 bases. The CDR3 has 15 residues. The junction had 6 bases not matched to a gene; V was cut back by 7 bases and J by 0 bases. Germline assignment: CDR1 SGHDN and CDR2 FVKESK. For the CDR3, the DNA is TGTGCCAGCAATCAGGGGGACAGCTCCTACAATGAGCAGTTCTTC. Translating it yields CASNQGDSSYNEQFF.

This clone appeared a few times. This chain joins TRBV4-1 and TRBJ2-7, with 9 bases that match TRBD1. Trimming took 0 bases from V and 6 from J; bases not matched to a gene: 6. This CDR3 spans 15 amino acids. Germline V gene lookup returns CDR1 MGHRA and CDR2 YSYEKL. CDR3 sequence (DNA): TGCGCCAGCAGCCAAGAACAGGGGACAGGGCTCGAGCAGTACTTC. Translated, it gives CASSQEQGTGLEQYF.

The CDR3 reads CASSEVTGSGETQYF. The CDR3 DNA is TGTGCCAGCAGTGAGGTGACAGGGTCGGGAGAGACCCAGTACTTC. V usage is TRBV6-1 and J usage is TRBJ2-5; 7 nucleotides agree with TRBD1. This CDR3 is 15 amino acids long. The V segment lost 3 bases and the J segment 4 bases; nucleotides outside the gene matches: 8. CDR1 MNHNS and CDR2 SASEGT come from the germline V gene.

The chain couples TRBV5-1 to TRBJ1-1; D unclear. The V end lost 3 bases, the J end lost 2 bases, and 8 bases lay between the germline ends. CDR1 is SGHRS, CDR2 YFSETQ, per germline. The CDR3 extends over 13 amino acids. The CDR3 nucleotides read TGCGCCAGCAGCTCATTAAGCAACACTGAAGCTTTCTTT. Translated, it gives CASSSLSNTEAFF.

The V and J genes are TRBV7-3 and TRBJ2-1, with 9 nucleotides matching TRBD2. Per the germline V gene, CDR1 is SGHTA and CDR2 is FQGTGA. This CDR3 comprises 16 residues. V was pared by 5 bases and J by 4 bases, with 9 bases of the junction left unmatched. CDR3 DNA sequence: TGTGCCAGCAGCGCCTGGTCTAGCGGGGTTTACAATGAGCAGTTCTTC. Its translation is CASSAWSSGVYNEQFF.

This clone is a singleton in its sample. The chain has TRBV6-1 and TRBJ2-1; D might be TRBD2 (6 bases). The CDR3 extends over 15 amino acids. Germline assignment: CDR1 MNHNS and CDR2 SASEGT. Trimming removed 1 base from V and 7 bases from J, with 14 bases in between. Here the CDR3 reads CASSEGAQAGNEQFF. The CDR3 DNA reads TGTGCCAGCAGTGAAGGGGCTCAGGCGGGAAATGAGCAGTTCTTC.

The chain carries TRBV12-3 or TRBV12-4 and TRBJ1-5, with D tentatively TRBD1 (5 bases). V was pared by 5 bases and J by 7 bases, with 12 bases between. This CDR3 has 13 residues. CDR3 residues: CASSPGGVQPQHF. CDR3 DNA: TGTGCCAGCAGTCCCGGAGGGGTGCAGCCCCAGCATTTT.

The chain uses TRBV4-1 and TRBJ2-7; D unresolved. V shed 0 bases and J shed 3 bases, with 3 bases lying between them. Per germline, CDR1 MGHRA and CDR2 YSYEKL. This CDR3 is built from 12 residues. CDR3 in amino acids: CASSQDGYEQYF. In nucleotides, the CDR3 is TGCGCCAGCAGCCAAGACGGCTACGAGCAGTACTTC.

The rearrangement links TRBV18 to TRBJ2-7; 10 positions agree with TRBD1. V lost 3 bases, J lost 4 bases, and 6 bases stayed unmatched. The CDR3 sequence is 15 residues long. CDR1 is KGHSH, CDR2 LQKENI, per germline. The CDR3 spells CASSPPGQGIYEQYF. CDR3 in DNA: TGTGCCAGCTCACCTCCGGGACAGGGGATTTACGAGCAGTACTTC. Full variable domain (outside the CDR3, taken from reference TRBV18 and TRBJ2-7): NAGVMQNPRHLVRRRGQEARLRCSPMKGHSHVYWYRQLPEEGLKFMVYLQKENIIDESGMPKERFSAEFPKEGPSILRIQQVVRGDSAAYFCASSPPGQGIYEQYFGPGTRLTVT.

On this clone itself: The germline gene is not matched at one end of the junction; a read error may be the cause. Other DNA sequences in the sample encode the same CDR3. The V and J genes are TRBV10-3 and TRBJ1-2; TRBD1 is a possible D gene (6 bases). This CDR3 contains 14 residues. Germline CDR1 ENHRY, CDR2 SYGVKD. CDR3 amino acids: CAISERGGAYGYIF. For the CDR3, the DNA is TGTGCCATCAGTGAACGGGGGGGGGCCTATGGCTACATCTTC.

The chain uses TRBV29-1 and TRBJ1-1; D unresolved. V lost 3 bases and J 0 bases, leaving 8 bases between the germline ends. From germline, CDR1 is SQVTM and CDR2 ANQGSEA. The CDR3 covers 13 residues. The CDR3 nucleotides are TGCAGCGTTGACCCTGCAGTGAACACTGAAGCTTTCTTT. This sequence encodes CSVDPAVNTEAFF.

The V and J genes are TRBV7-9 and TRBJ2-1; TRBD2 agrees at 7 bases. Trimming cost V 3 bases and J 7 bases; bases outside gene matches: 6. This CDR3 is built from 14 residues. Germline V gene sequence: CDR1 SEHNR, CDR2 FQNEAQ (reference sequence). As DNA, the CDR3 is TGTGCCAGCAGCTTTGCGGGGAGGGGAAATGAGCAGTTCTTC. Its protein product is CASSFAGRGNEQFF.

The rearrangement links TRBV5-6 to TRBJ1-5; D gene uncertain. The CDR3 contains 13 residues. V lost 1 base and J 4 bases, leaving 6 bases between the germline ends. Looked up from germline, CDR1 is SGHDT and CDR2 is YYEEEE. Here the CDR3 reads CASSLRENQPQHF. DNA of the CDR3: TGTGCCAGCAGCTTGAGGGAGAATCAGCCCCAGCATTTT.